Listed here are 30 T cell receptor beta chains from one sample, sequenced in a study of post-analysis software for immune sequencing data. Broader study findings: Among 5 or 6 TRBV segments more frequent in patients than controls were TRBV5-6, TRBV5-1 and TRBV20-1.

Their antigens are not known. Prepared TCR beta cDNA libraries contained unique molecular identifiers. MiXCR was run by TCRdb on the PCR reads, yielding one entry per CDR3 protein. This sample yields more than 450,000 distinct CDR3 sequences, of which about 44% are seen a single time; 1.5% to 2% belongs to the top ten. Sequencing was performed on blood. All receptors come from a girl under 18 with multiple sclerosis.

This clonotype was seen a handful of times. This chain links TRBV12-3 or TRBV12-4 with TRBJ2-7; weak D call: TRBD1 (6 bases). V was clipped by 5 bases and J by 4 bases, with 21 bases between them. The CDR3 runs 16 residues. The chain's CDR3 is CASSGHRTADFYEQYF. The CDR3 nucleotides read TGTGCCAGCAGTGGGCATCGGACAGCCGACTTTTACGAGCAGTACTTC.

This chain joins TRBV29-1 and TRBJ2-7, with D uncertain. CDR3 size: 12 residues. CDR1 and CDR2 (germline): SQVTM, ANQGSEA. The V gene lost 4 bases and the J gene lost 2 bases, with 9 bases spanning the gap. The CDR3 region is CSVVRDTYEQYF. CDR3 nucleotides: TGCAGCGTTGTTAGGGATACCTACGAGCAGTACTTC.

This rearrangement joins TRBV6-1 to TRBJ2-1; possibly TRBD1 for D (5 bases). From germline, CDR1 is MNHNS and CDR2 SASEGT. The CDR3 consists of 14 residues. Between the trimmed V and J ends, which lost 4 bases and 4 bases, there was a span of 11 bases. CDR3 bases: TGTGCCAGCAGTGTGGCAGGGATATACAATGAGCAGTTCTTC. Translation gives CASSVAGIYNEQFF.

This chain uses TRBV6-5 with TRBJ2-7; D may correspond to TRBD1 or TRBD2 (5 bases each). Trimming took 2 bases from V and 0 from J, leaving 11 bases between them. The CDR3 is made up of 15 amino acids. Germline V lookup: CDR1 MNHEY, CDR2 SVGAGI. Written as DNA, the CDR3 is TGTGCCAGCAGTTACGTTGCAGGGAGCTCCTACGAGCAGTACTTC. Its translation is CASSYVAGSSYEQYF.

The V and J genes are TRBV5-1 and TRBJ2-7, with D maybe TRBD2 (6 bases). The V gene lost 4 bases and the J gene lost 7 bases, with 12 bases spanning the gap. Germline-derived CDR1 and CDR2 are SGHRS and YFSETQ. The CDR3 sequence is 12 residues long. The CDR3 bases are TGCGCCAGCAGCAAAGGTCGGGGGGAGCAGTACTTC. Protein product: CASSKGRGEQYF.

The gene calls are TRBV10-3 and TRBJ2-3; perhaps TRBD2 as D (5 bases). The germline gives CDR1 ENHRY, CDR2 SYGVKD. This CDR3 has 13 amino acids. Between the trimmed V and J ends, which lost 6 bases and 2 bases, there was a span of 9 bases. CDR3: CAIRSGATDTQYF. CDR3 bases: TGTGCCATCAGGAGCGGCGCCACAGATACGCAGTATTTT.

The chain recombines TRBV6-6 with TRBJ2-1; TRBD1 is a possible D gene (5 bases). This CDR3 is built from 15 residues. Germline CDR1 and CDR2: MNHNY and SVGAGI (reference sequence). Trimming left V 5 bases short and J 2 bases short, with 13 bases between. The CDR3 DNA sequence: TGTGCCAGCAGTGTCGCGCAGGGCCCCTACAATGAGCAGTTCTTC. Translating it yields CASSVAQGPYNEQFF.

This clonotype was seen more than once but under ten times. This chain joins TRBV2 and TRBJ1-1, with D tentatively TRBD1 (5 bases). Germline loops: CDR1 SNHLY, CDR2 FYNNEI. With 4 bases removed from V and 8 bases from J, the gap between germline ends came to 14 bases. This CDR3 comprises 13 residues. The CDR3 here is CASSGARRTEAFF. The CDR3 region has the DNA TGTGCCAGCAGTGGGGCGAGGAGGACAGAAGCTTTCTTT.

This rearrangement joins TRBV10-1 to TRBJ2-1; D is possibly TRBD2 (5 bases). Germline CDR1 is WNHNN and CDR2 is SYGVQD (reference sequence). V was cut by 4 bases and J by 7 bases, with 17 bases left in between. The CDR3 is 15 residues long. The CDR3 DNA is TGCGCCAGCAGTGTAGACTACCAAGGTTGGAATGAGCAGTTCTTC. Its translation is CASSVDYQGWNEQFF.

The genes are TRBV7-2 and TRBJ2-6; 14 bases align to TRBD2. There are 17 residues in the CDR3. Trimming at V came to 5 bases and at J to 4 bases, leaving 4 bases not matched to a gene. The germline CDR1 and CDR2 sequences are SGHTA and FQGNSA. The CDR3 is CASSGGLAGAGANVLTF. In DNA, the CDR3 is TGTGCCAGCAGCGGGGGACTAGCGGGAGCAGGGGCCAACGTCCTGACTTTC.

This clonotype showed up just a few times. The chain employs TRBV4-1 and TRBJ2-5; maybe TRBD1 (7 bases). The CDR3 extends over 17 amino acids. V lost 2 bases and J lost 2, with 18 bases in between. Germline V CDR1 and CDR2: MGHRA, YSYEKL. Here the CDR3 reads CASSQRPRGAEQETQYF. CDR3 sequence (DNA): TGCGCCAGCAGCCAACGGCCCAGGGGGGCCGAACAAGAGACCCAGTACTTC.

V usage is TRBV5-6 and J usage is TRBJ1-5; D perhaps matches TRBD1 (5 bases). This CDR3 has 15 amino acids. Trimming left V 5 bases short and J 7 bases short, with 19 bases between. The V gene's germline CDR1 is SGHDT and CDR2 YYEEEE. The CDR3 sequence: CASSYAGTGGQPQHF. DNA of the CDR3: TGTGCCAGCAGTTACGCCGGGACGGGTGGGCAGCCCCAGCATTTT. The full variable domain, completed using reference TRBV5-6 and TRBJ1-5, is DAGVTQSPTHLIKTRGQQVTLRCSPKSGHDTVSWYQQALGQGPQFIFQYYEEEERQRGNFPDRFSGHQFPNYSSELNVNALLLGDSALYLCASSYAGTGGQPQHFGDGTRLSIL.

The CDR3 loop reads CASSFTGATEAFF. DNA of the CDR3: TGTGCCAGCAGCTTTACAGGGGCCACTGAAGCTTTCTTT. This sequence joins TRBV7-9 and TRBJ1-1, with 7 nucleotides matching TRBD1. With V trimmed by 3 bases and J by 4 bases, 2 bases remained unmatched. Germline V gives CDR1 SEHNR, CDR2 FQNEAQ (reference sequence). This CDR3 has 13 residues. The full variable domain, in which reference TRBV7-9 and TRBJ1-1 provide the parts outside the CDR3, is DTGVSQNPRHKITKRGQNVTFRCDPISEHNRLYWYRQTLGQGPEFLTYFQNEAQLEKSRLLSDRFSAERPKGSFSTLEIQRTEQGDSAMYLCASSFTGATEAFFGQGTRLTVV.

In nucleotides, the CDR3 is TGCGCCAGCAGCTTCCGAGGAGGGATCGAAGAAAAACTGTTTTTT. Its protein product is CASSFRGGIEEKLFF. The rearrangement links TRBV5-1 to TRBJ1-4; D not certain. Germline lookup yields CDR1 SGHRS and CDR2 YFSETQ. The CDR3 loop spans 15 amino acids. V was trimmed by 2 bases and J by 8 bases, leaving 16 bases between them.

The table lists this clonotype with a few counts. This chain uses TRBV20-1 with TRBJ2-5; perhaps TRBD1 as D (6 bases). In germline, CDR1 is DFQATT, CDR2 SNEGSKA (reference sequence). Trimming left V 0 bases short and J 8 bases short, with 19 bases between. The CDR3 spans 15 residues. CDR3 DNA sequence: TGCAGTGCTAGAGACCCCTTTGACAGGCCAGGCACCCAGTACTTC. Translated: CSARDPFDRPGTQYF.

In DNA form, the CDR3 reads TGTGCCAGCAGTGAGGGACCGACCGGATCCTACGAGCAGTACTTC. This encodes CASSEGPTGSYEQYF. The V call is TRBV25-1, the J call TRBJ2-7; the D call may be TRBD1 or TRBD2 (5 bases each). The CDR3 consists of 15 residues. Trimming removed 3 bases from V and 1 base from J, with 13 bases in between. Germline CDR1 is MGHDK and CDR2 is SYGVNS.

Notes on this clonotype: One end of the junction does not line up with germline, which may come from a read error. This chain connects TRBV6-6 to TRBJ2-5, with TRBD1 matching 12 bases. The J call may be mistaken, given a closer DNA end match to TRBJ2-7. The CDR3 runs to 15 residues. CDR1 and CDR2 (germline): MNHNY, SVGAGI (reference sequence). CDR3 region: CPSSTPGTGGLEQYF. Here the CDR3 DNA reads TGTCCCAGCAGCACCCCCGGGACAGGGGGCCTCGAGCAGTACTTC.

The V call is TRBV4-2, the J call TRBJ2-1, with a weak D call TRBD2 (6 bases). Germline V gene data show CDR1 as LGHNA and CDR2 as YNFKEQ. CDR3 length equals 16 residues. V was cut by 0 bases and J by 10 bases, with 19 bases left in between. CDR3 sequence reads: CASSQDLARAPSEQFF. DNA for the CDR3: TGTGCCAGCAGCCAAGACCTAGCGAGGGCCCCGTCGGAGCAGTTCTTC.

The chain couples TRBV6-6 to TRBJ1-5; D ambiguous. Germline lookup yields CDR1 MNHNY and CDR2 SVGAGI (reference sequence). This CDR3 contains 13 residues. V was cut by 5 bases and J by 4 bases, with 9 bases left in between. CDR3 residues: CASSRWLNQPQHF. In nucleotides, the CDR3 is TGTGCCAGCAGTCGGTGGCTTAATCAGCCCCAGCATTTT.

The J gene is TRBJ2-1, the V gene TRBV12-3 or TRBV12-4; 7 bases match TRBD1. This CDR3 contains 15 residues. The junction had 7 bases not matched to a gene; V was cut back by 2 bases and J by 6 bases. The CDR3 here is CASSLPGQSFNEQFF. DNA of the CDR3: TGTGCCAGCAGTTTACCGGGACAGAGCTTCAATGAGCAGTTCTTC.

The gene calls are TRBV5-1 and TRBJ2-3; no definite D call. The CDR3 runs to 11 residues. Germline assignment: CDR1 SGHRS and CDR2 YFSETQ. Trimming removed 8 bases from V and 4 bases from J, with 8 bases in between. The CDR3 here is CASRFSDTQYF. In DNA form, the CDR3 reads TGCGCCAGTCGATTTTCAGATACGCAGTATTTT. Looking up the rest from reference TRBV5-1 and TRBJ2-3 gives the full variable domain: KAGVTQTPRYLIKTRGQQVTLSCSPISGHRSVSWYQQTPGQGLQFLFEYFSETQRNKGNFPGRFSGRQFSNSRSEMNVSTLELGDSALYLCASRFSDTQYFGPGTRLTVL.

This clonotype was seen more than once but under ten times. This chain uses TRBV5-1 with TRBJ2-7; 12 bases fit TRBD2. Trimming took 3 bases from V and 3 from J; bases not matched to a gene: 4. The CDR3 length is 15 residues. Per germline, CDR1 SGHRS and CDR2 YFSETQ. The CDR3 here is CASSSLAGGYYEQYF. The CDR3 bases are TGCGCCAGCAGCTCCCTAGCGGGGGGGTACTACGAGCAGTACTTC.

This chain uses TRBV5-1 with TRBJ2-1; D uncertain. Per the germline V gene, CDR1 is SGHRS and CDR2 is YFSETQ. Deletions cut 1 base from V and 2 bases from J, with 4 bases between. The CDR3 has 13 residues. The CDR3 DNA reads TGCGCCAGCAGCTTGAGGACCTACAATGAGCAGTTCTTC. It specifies CASSLRTYNEQFF.

This chain links TRBV12-3 or TRBV12-4 with TRBJ2-1, with 11 bases identical to TRBD2. The CDR3 covers 16 residues. V lost 3 bases to trimming and J lost 7 bases; unmatched junction nucleotides: 8. DNA for the CDR3: TGTGCCAGCAGTTTGGGGGGACTAGCGGCTTTAAATGAGCAGTTCTTC. It codes for CASSLGGLAALNEQFF.

This clonotype was detected only a few times. The DNA for the CDR3 is TGCGCCAGCAGCATCTTATCCAACACTGAAGCTTTCTTT. Its translation: CASSILSNTEAFF. The chain combines TRBV5-1 with TRBJ1-1; no definite D call. From germline, CDR1 is SGHRS and CDR2 YFSETQ. The CDR3 is 13 residues long. Trimming stripped 4 bases from V and 2 bases from J, with 9 bases between.

The gene calls are TRBV6-6 and TRBJ1-4; 7 nucleotides match TRBD1. V lost 6 bases and J lost 5; bases outside the gene matches: 6. This CDR3 contains 14 residues. The germline V gene encodes CDR1 MNHNY and CDR2 SVGAGI (reference sequence). Here the CDR3 DNA reads TGTGCCAGCAGCGCCGGGACAGAGAATGAAAAACTGTTTTTT. Translation gives CASSAGTENEKLFF.

This clonotype was picked up a small number of times. V gene TRBV2 combines with J gene TRBJ2-7, with D perhaps TRBD1 or TRBD2 (6 bases each). Per the germline V gene, CDR1 is SNHLY and CDR2 is FYNNEI. This CDR3 has 15 amino acids. Between the trimmed V and J ends, which lost 4 bases and 5 bases, there was a span of 18 bases. The chain's CDR3 is CASSGPGGDRNEQYF. CDR3 coding DNA: TGTGCCAGCAGTGGCCCCGGGGGCGATAGGAACGAGCAGTACTTC. Together with reference TRBV2 and TRBJ2-7, the CDR3 gives the full variable domain: EPEVTQTPSHQVTQMGQEVILRCVPISNHLYFYWYRQILGQKVEFLVSFYNNEISEKSEIFDDQFSVERPDGSNFTLKIRSTKLEDSAMYFCASSGPGGDRNEQYFGPGTRLTVT.

This clonotype was counted only a few times. The V and J genes are TRBV28 and TRBJ1-2; D may be TRBD1 (5 bases). Per the germline V gene, CDR1 is MDHEN and CDR2 is SYDVKM. The CDR3 is 14 residues long. V was pared by 4 bases and J by 8 bases, with 17 bases between. In nucleotides, the CDR3 is TGTGCCAGCAGTTACACAGGAGATGTGCGAGGCTACACCTTC. Protein: CASSYTGDVRGYTF.

The V call is TRBV4-1, the J call TRBJ1-4; D gene unclear. Germline values: CDR1 MGHRA, CDR2 YSYEKL. The CDR3 is 16 residues long. Trimming pared 1 base from V and 4 bases from J, leaving 13 bases between. CDR3 bases: TGCGCCAGCAGCCAAGCCAAAGGCGAGGGTAATGAAAAACTGTTTTTT. Amino acid sequence: CASSQAKGEGNEKLFF.

This clonotype has ten or more counts. This chain uses TRBV7-8 with TRBJ2-3, with D possibly matching TRBD1 (5 bases). V lost 7 bases, J lost 0 bases, and 8 bases lay in between. CDR1 SGHVS and CDR2 FQNEAQ come from the germline V gene. The CDR3 length is 13 residues. In nucleotides, the CDR3 is TGTGCCAGCAATAGGGGTAGCACAGATACGCAGTATTTT. Its translation is CASNRGSTDTQYF.